The rows below give T cell receptor beta chains drawn from one sample of a study of response to subunit inactivated influenza vaccine. TCRdb re-called the RT-PCR reads through MiXCR, storing one row per CDR3 protein. Among 630,000 or so distinct CDR3 sequences listed, about 15% were seen once. Sequencing used PBMCs from blood, obtained roughly 12 days after vaccination. The receptor source for this set is a man over 45 who received an inactivated influenza vaccine. Both conserved end residues are part of each CDR3. The D gene is left open where the match is weak. Size is stated for part of the rows, as once, few or many counts, or as a class when the clone is expanded.

abundance	v_gene	j_gene	d_gene	CDR3aa	CDR3nt
few	TRBV3-1	TRBJ1-5	TRBD1	CASSQDWTGRFNQPQHF	TGTGCCAGCAGCCAAGATTGGACAGGGAGGTTCAATCAGCCCCAGCATTTT
.	TRBV12-3/TRBV12-4	TRBJ2-7	TRBD1	CASSVRDRHHEQYF	TGTGCCAGCAGTGTCCGGGACAGGCACCACGAGCAGTACTTC
.	TRBV9	TRBJ1-1	TRBD1	CASSVDRGTEAFF	TGTGCCAGCAGCGTGGACAGGGGAACTGAAGCTTTCTTT
few	TRBV29-1	TRBJ1-2	.	CSVAPRGANYGYTF	TGCAGCGTTGCCCCCAGGGGCGCTAACTATGGCTACACCTTC
few	TRBV5-1	TRBJ2-5	TRBD2	CASRSSSGQETQYF	TGCGCCAGCAGATCGTCTAGCGGCCAAGAGACCCAGTACTTC
few	TRBV20-1	TRBJ2-1	TRBD2	CSATSGRARNEQFF	TGCAGTGCGACTAGCGGGAGGGCCCGTAATGAGCAGTTCTTC
.	TRBV7-2	TRBJ1-5	.	CASSLGTPFRPQHF	TGTGCCAGCAGCTTAGGGACACCATTTCGGCCCCAGCATTTT
.	TRBV6-2/TRBV6-3	TRBJ2-1	.	CASSYGWNNEQFF	TGTGCCAGCAGTTACGGGTGGAACAATGAGCAGTTCTTC
.	TRBV10-3	TRBJ1-2	.	CAISEFGEGGYTF	TGTGCCATCAGTGAGTTTGGAGAGGGCGGCTACACCTTC
.	TRBV7-8	TRBJ2-5	TRBD1	CASSKPGQGDTTQYF	TGTGCCAGCAGCAAGCCGGGACAGGGGGATACGACCCAGTACTTC
few	TRBV7-9	TRBJ1-2	.	CASSWASGYTF	TGTGCCAGCAGCTGGGCATCGGGCTACACCTTC
.	TRBV5-8	TRBJ2-3	.	CASSLGISIGSTDTQYF	TGTGCCAGCAGCTTGGGGATTAGTATAGGCAGCACAGATACGCAGTATTTT
few	TRBV20-1	TRBJ2-4	TRBD2	CSARWGLAGVGKNIQYF	TGCAGTGCCCGGTGGGGACTAGCGGGAGTGGGCAAAAACATTCAGTACTTC
many	TRBV12-3/TRBV12-4	TRBJ2-1	.	CASSLAGGYNEQFF	TGTGCCAGCAGTTTAGCGGGAGGCTACAATGAGCAGTTCTTC
.	TRBV29-1	TRBJ2-1	TRBD1	CSVDRDRVTYNEQFF	TGCAGCGTTGATCGGGACAGGGTCACCTACAATGAGCAGTTCTTC